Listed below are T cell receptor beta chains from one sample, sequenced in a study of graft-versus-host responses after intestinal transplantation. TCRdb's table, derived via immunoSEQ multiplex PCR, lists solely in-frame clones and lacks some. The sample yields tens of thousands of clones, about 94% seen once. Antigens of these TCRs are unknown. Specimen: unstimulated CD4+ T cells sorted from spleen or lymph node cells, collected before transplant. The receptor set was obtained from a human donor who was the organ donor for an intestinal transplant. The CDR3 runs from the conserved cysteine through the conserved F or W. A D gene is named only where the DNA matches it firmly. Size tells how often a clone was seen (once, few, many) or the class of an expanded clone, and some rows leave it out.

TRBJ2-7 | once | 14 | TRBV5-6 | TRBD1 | CASSPGTGVYEQYF | TGTGCCAGCAGCCCCGGGACAGGAGTATACGAGCAGTACTTC
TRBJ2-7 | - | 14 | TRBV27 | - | CASSLGRRPYEQYF | TGTGCCAGCAGTTTAGGTCGCAGACCCTACGAGCAGTACTTC
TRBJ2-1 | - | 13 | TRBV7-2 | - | CASSPGAHNEQFF | TGTGCCAGCAGCCCCGGGGCCCACAATGAGCAGTTCTTC
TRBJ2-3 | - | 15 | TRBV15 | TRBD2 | CATSRELAATDTQYF | TGTGCCACCAGCAGAGAACTAGCGGCCACAGATACGCAGTATTTT
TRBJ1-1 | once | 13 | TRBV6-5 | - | CASSNGVNTEAFF | TGTGCCAGCAGTAACGGGGTGAACACTGAAGCTTTCTTT
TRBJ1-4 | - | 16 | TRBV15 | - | CATSRAMPAVNEKLFF | TGTGCCACCAGCAGAGCAATGCCCGCAGTTAATGAAAAACTGTTTTTT
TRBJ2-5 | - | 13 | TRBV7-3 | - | CASAWWSGETQYF | TGTGCCAGCGCTTGGTGGTCAGGGGAGACCCAGTACTTC
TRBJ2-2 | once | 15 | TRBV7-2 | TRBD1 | CASSLYRGRSGELFF | TGTGCCAGCAGCCTATACAGGGGGCGAAGCGGGGAGCTGTTTTTT
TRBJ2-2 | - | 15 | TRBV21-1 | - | CASSPGLANTGELFF | TGTGCCAGCAGCCCGGGACTAGCGAACACCGGGGAGCTGTTTTTT
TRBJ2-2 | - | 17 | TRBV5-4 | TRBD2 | CASSFSGGAANTGELFF | TGTGCCAGCAGCTTTAGCGGGGGGGCCGCGAACACCGGGGAGCTGTTTTTT
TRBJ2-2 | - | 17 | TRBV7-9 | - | CASSLGRLGGNTGELFF | TGTGCCAGCAGCTTAGGAAGGTTGGGGGGCAACACCGGGGAGCTGTTTTTT
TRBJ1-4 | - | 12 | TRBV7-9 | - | CASSGWGEKLFF | TGTGCCAGCAGCGGATGGGGGGAAAAACTGTTTTTT
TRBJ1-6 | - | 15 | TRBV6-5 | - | CASREHKTWDSPLHF | TGTGCCAGCAGGGAACATAAAACCTGGGACTCACCCCTCCACTTT
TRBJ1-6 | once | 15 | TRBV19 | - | CASSDGTVLRSPLHF | TGTGCCAGTAGTGACGGGACCGTCCTGAGGTCACCCCTCCACTTT
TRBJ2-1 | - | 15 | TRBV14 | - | CASSRLAHSYNEQFF | TGTGCCAGCAGCCGGCTAGCCCACTCCTACAATGAGCAGTTCTTC
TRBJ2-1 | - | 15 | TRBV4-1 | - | CASSQDFSSYNEQFF | TGCGCCAGCAGCCAAGATTTCTCCTCCTACAATGAGCAGTTCTTC
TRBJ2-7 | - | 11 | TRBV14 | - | CASSQNYEQYF | TGTGCCAGCAGCCAAAACTACGAGCAGTACTTC
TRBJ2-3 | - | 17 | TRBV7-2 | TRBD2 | CASSLFGTSGVTDTQYF | TGTGCCAGCAGCTTATTTGGGACTAGCGGGGTCACAGATACGCAGTATTTT
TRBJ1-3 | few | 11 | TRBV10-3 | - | CAISSGNTIYF | TGTGCCATCAGTTCTGGAAACACCATATATTTT
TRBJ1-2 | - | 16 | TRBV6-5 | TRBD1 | CASSYSTGQGNYGYTF | TGTGCCAGCAGTTACTCGACGGGACAGGGTAACTATGGCTACACCTTC
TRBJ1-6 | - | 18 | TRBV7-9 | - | CASSLALGRRGGNSPLHF | TGTGCCAGCAGCTTAGCGCTCGGCCGGCGGGGGGGAAATTCACCCCTCCACTTT
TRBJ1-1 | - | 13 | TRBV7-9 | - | CASSFFLNTEAFF | TGTGCCAGCAGCTTCTTCTTAAACACTGAAGCTTTCTTT
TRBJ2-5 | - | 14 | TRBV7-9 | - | CASRAGDLLETQYF | TGTGCCAGCAGGGCAGGGGATTTACTGGAGACCCAGTACTTC
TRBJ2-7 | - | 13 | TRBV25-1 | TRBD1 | CASRGDRLYEQYF | TGTGCCAGCAGGGGGGACAGACTCTACGAGCAGTACTTC
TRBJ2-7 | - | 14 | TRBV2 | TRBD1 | CASSYRGPPYEQYF | TGTGCCAGCAGTTACAGGGGCCCCCCCTACGAGCAGTACTTC
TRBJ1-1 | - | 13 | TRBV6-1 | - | CASIRREPLEAFF | TGTGCCAGCATTCGGAGGGAACCTTTAGAAGCTTTCTTT
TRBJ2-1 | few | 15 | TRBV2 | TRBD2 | CASSPQRGDHNEQFF | TGTGCCAGCAGTCCTCAGCGGGGGGATCACAATGAGCAGTTCTTC
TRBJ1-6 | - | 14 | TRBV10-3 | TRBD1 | CAISAGTGSSPLHF | TGTGCCATCAGTGCGGGGACAGGGTCTTCACCCCTCCACTTT
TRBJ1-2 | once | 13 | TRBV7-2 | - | CASSWTAPYGYTF | TGTGCCAGCAGCTGGACGGCTCCCTATGGCTACACCTTC
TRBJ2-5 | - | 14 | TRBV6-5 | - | CASSFRTGWETQYF | TGTGCCAGCAGTTTCCGGACCGGGTGGGAGACCCAGTACTTC
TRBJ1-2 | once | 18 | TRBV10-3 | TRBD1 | CAIGRAKLPGQGALGYTF | TGTGCCATCGGCCGCGCTAAACTTCCGGGACAGGGGGCGCTTGGCTACACCTTC
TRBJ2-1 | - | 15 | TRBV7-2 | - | CASSRGGPSYNEQFF | TGTGCCAGCAGCCGCGGGGGCCCCTCCTACAATGAGCAGTTCTTC
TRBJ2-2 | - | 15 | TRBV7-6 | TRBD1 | CASSAGTGGIGELFF | TGTGCCAGCAGTGCCGGGACAGGGGGTATCGGGGAGCTGTTTTTT
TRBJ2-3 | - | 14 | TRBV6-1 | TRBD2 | CATRIGGAPDTQYF | TGTGCCACCCGGATCGGGGGGGCCCCAGATACGCAGTATTTT
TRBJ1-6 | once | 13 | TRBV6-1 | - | CASSYRVDSPLHF | TGTGCCAGCTCGTACAGGGTGGATTCACCCCTCCACTTT
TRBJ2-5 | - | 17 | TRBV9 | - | CASSVGDSAHTQETQYF | TGTGCCAGCAGCGTAGGGGATAGCGCCCACACACAAGAGACCCAGTACTTC
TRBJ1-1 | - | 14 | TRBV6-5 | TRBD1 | CASRTDRVGTEAFF | TGTGCCAGCAGAACGGACAGGGTCGGCACTGAAGCTTTCTTT
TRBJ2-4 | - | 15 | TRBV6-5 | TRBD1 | CASSPLLTGRNIQYF | TGTGCCAGCAGTCCCCTTCTGACAGGGAGAAACATTCAGTACTTC
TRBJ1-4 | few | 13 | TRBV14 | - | CASSYSMNEKLFF | TGTGCCAGCAGCTACTCTATGAATGAAAAACTGTTTTTT
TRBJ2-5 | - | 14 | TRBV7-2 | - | CASTPPGGWETQYF | TGTGCCAGTACCCCCCCTGGGGGCTGGGAGACCCAGTACTTC
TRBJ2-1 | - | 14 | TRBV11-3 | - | CASSLDGRGNEQFF | TGTGCCAGCAGCTTAGATGGCAGAGGCAATGAGCAGTTCTTC
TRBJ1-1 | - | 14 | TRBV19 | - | CASRDGQTNTEAFF | TGTGCCAGTAGGGACGGACAAACGAACACTGAAGCTTTCTTT
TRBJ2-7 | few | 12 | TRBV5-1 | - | CASSFEGYEQYF | TGCGCCAGCAGCTTTGAGGGCTACGAGCAGTACTTC
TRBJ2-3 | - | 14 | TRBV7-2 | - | CASSAGPSADTQYF | TGTGCCAGCAGCGCGGGACCCAGCGCAGATACGCAGTATTTT
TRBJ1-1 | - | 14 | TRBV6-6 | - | CASRSDRLNTEAFF | TGTGCCAGCAGGTCGGACAGACTGAACACTGAAGCTTTCTTT
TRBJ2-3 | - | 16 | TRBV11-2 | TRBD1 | CASSLTYRGQGNTQYF | TGTGCCAGCAGCTTAACCTACAGGGGGCAAGGAAATACGCAGTATTTT
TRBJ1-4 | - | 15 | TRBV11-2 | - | CASSLDTGANEKLFF | TGTGCCAGCAGCTTAGATACCGGGGCTAATGAAAAACTGTTTTTT
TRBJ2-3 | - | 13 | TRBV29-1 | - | CSVEGVSTDTQYF | TGCAGCGTTGAGGGAGTTAGCACAGATACGCAGTATTTT
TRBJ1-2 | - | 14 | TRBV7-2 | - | CASSLLGQLYGYTF | TGTGCCAGCAGCTTACTAGGACAGCTCTATGGCTACACCTTC
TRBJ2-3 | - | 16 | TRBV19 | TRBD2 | CASSTLLAGDTDTQYF | TGTGCCAGTAGTACCTTACTAGCGGGGGACACAGATACGCAGTATTTT
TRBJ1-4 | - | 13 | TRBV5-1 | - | CASSLAEREKLFF | TGCGCCAGCAGCTTGGCCGAGAGGGAAAAACTGTTTTTT
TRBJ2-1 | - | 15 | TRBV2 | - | CASSPRWSSYNEQFF | TGTGCCAGCAGTCCGAGGTGGAGCTCCTACAATGAGCAGTTCTTC
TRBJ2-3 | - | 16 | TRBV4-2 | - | CASSQDGGSGTDTQYF | TGTGCCAGCAGCCAAGATGGGGGTAGCGGCACAGATACGCAGTATTTT
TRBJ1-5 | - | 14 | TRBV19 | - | CASRGRPGSQPQHF | TGTGCCAGTAGGGGACGGCCTGGTAGTCAGCCCCAGCATTTT